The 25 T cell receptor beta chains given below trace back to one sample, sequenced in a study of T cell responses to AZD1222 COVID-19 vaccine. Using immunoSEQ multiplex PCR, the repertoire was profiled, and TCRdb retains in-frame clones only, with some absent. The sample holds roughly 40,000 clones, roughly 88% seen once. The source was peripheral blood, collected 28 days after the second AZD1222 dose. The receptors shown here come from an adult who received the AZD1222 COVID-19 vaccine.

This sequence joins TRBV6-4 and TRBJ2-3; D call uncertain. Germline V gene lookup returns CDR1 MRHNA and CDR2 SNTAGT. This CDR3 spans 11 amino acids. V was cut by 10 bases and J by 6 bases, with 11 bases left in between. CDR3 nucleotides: TGTGCCACCAAGATGGCCGATACGCAGTATTTT. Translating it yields CATKMADTQYF.

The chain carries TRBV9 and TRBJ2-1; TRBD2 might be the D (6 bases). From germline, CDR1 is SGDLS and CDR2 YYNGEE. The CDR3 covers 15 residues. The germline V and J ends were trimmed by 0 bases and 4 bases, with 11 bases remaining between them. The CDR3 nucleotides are TGTGCCAGCAGCGTAGGTGGGAGGCAATACAATGAGCAGTTCTTC. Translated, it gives CASSVGGRQYNEQFF.

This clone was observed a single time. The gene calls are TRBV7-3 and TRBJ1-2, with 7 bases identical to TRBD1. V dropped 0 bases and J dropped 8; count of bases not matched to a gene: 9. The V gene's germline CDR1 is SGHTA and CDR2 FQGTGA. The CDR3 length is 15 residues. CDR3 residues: CASSLTGEGASGYTF. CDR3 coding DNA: TGTGCCAGCAGCTTAACGGGGGAGGGGGCGAGCGGCTACACCTTC.

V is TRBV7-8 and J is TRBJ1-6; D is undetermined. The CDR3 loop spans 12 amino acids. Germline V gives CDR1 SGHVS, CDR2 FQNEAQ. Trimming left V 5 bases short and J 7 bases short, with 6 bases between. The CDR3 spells CASSLMNSPLHF. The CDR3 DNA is TGTGCCAGCAGCCTCATGAATTCACCCCTCCACTTT.

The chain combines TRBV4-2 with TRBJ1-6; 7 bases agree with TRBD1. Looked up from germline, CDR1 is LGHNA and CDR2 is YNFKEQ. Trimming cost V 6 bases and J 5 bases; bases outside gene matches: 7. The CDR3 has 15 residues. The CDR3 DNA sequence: TGTGCCAGCAGTACACAGGGGTACGATAATTCACCCCTCCACTTT. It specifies CASSTQGYDNSPLHF.

In nucleotides, the CDR3 is TGTGCCAGCAGTGAGGGATTTAACTACGAGCAGTACTTC. Translated, it gives CASSEGFNYEQYF. V is TRBV25-1 and J is TRBJ2-7; D gene uncertain. Trimming cost V 3 bases and J 3 bases, with 9 bases left between them. CDR3 length: 13 amino acids. Germline values: CDR1 MGHDK, CDR2 SYGVNS.

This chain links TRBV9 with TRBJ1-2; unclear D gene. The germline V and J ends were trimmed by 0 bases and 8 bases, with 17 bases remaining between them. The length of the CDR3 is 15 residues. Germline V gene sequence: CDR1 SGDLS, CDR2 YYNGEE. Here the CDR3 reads CASSVASGREGGYTF. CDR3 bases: TGTGCCAGCAGCGTAGCTTCGGGAAGGGAGGGCGGCTACACCTTC.

In DNA form, the CDR3 reads TGTGCCAGTAGTACCCAGGCCACTGGGGCCAACGTCCTGACTTTC. Amino acid sequence: CASSTQATGANVLTF. The V gene is TRBV19, the J gene TRBJ2-6, with D hard to call. Between the trimmed V and J ends, which lost 4 bases and 2 bases, there was a span of 9 bases. Germline V gene sequence: CDR1 LNHDA, CDR2 SQIVND (reference sequence). CDR3 length equals 15 residues.

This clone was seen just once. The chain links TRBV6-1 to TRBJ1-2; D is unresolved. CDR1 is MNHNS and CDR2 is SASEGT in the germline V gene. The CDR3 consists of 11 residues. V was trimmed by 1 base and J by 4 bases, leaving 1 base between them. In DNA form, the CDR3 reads TGTGCCAGCAGTGAAGGCTATGGCTACACCTTC. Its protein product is CASSEGYGYTF.

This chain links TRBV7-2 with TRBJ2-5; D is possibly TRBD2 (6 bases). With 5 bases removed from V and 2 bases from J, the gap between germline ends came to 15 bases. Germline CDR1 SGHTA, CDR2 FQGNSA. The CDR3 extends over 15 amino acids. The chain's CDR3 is CASSLLLGGQETQYF. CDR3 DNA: TGTGCCAGCAGCCTACTACTGGGGGGACAAGAGACCCAGTACTTC.

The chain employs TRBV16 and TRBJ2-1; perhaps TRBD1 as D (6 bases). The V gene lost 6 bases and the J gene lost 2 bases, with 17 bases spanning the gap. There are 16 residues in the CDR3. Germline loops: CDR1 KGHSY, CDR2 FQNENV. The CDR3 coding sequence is TGTGCCAGCAGTCGCCCCGGGACACCCCCCTACAATGAGCAGTTCTTC. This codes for CASSRPGTPPYNEQFF.

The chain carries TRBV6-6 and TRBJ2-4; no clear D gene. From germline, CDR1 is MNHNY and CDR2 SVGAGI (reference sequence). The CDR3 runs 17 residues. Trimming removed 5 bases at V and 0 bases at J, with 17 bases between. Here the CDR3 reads CASSPLAGALAKNIQYF. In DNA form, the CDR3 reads TGTGCCAGCAGTCCCCTGGCCGGCGCGCTAGCCAAAAACATTCAGTACTTC.

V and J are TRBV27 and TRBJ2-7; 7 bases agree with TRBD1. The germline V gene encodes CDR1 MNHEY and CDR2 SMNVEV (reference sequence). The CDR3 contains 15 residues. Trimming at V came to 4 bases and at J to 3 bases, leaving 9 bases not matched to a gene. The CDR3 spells CASSSDRETDYEQYF. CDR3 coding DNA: TGTGCCAGCAGTTCTGACAGGGAAACTGACTACGAGCAGTACTTC.

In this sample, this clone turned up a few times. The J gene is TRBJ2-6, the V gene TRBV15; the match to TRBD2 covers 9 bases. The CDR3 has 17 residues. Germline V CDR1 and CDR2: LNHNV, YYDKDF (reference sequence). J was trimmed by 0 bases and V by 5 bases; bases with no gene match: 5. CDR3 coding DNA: TGTGCCACCAGCCGGGCTAGCGGGACCTCTGGGGCCAACGTCCTGACTTTC. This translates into CATSRASGTSGANVLTF.

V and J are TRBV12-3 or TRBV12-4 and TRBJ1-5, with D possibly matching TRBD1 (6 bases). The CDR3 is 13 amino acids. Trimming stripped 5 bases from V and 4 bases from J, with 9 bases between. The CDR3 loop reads CASSTRGNQPQHF. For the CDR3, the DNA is TGTGCCAGCAGTACCAGGGGTAATCAGCCCCAGCATTTT.

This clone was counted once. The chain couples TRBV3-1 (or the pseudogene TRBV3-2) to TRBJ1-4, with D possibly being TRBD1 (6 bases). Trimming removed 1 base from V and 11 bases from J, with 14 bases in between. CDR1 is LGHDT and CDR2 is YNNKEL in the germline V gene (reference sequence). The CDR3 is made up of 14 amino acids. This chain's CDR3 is CASSQGGGGPKLFF. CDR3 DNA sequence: TGTGCCAGCAGCCAAGGGGGCGGGGGCCCGAAACTGTTTTTT.

Here the CDR3 reads CASSPVVTDTQYF. In DNA, the CDR3 is TGCGCCAGCAGCCCCGTAGTCACAGATACGCAGTATTTT. The chain couples TRBV5-1 to TRBJ2-3, with D hard to call. V lost 4 bases, J lost 2 bases, and 8 bases lay in between. Germline CDR1 reads SGHRS; CDR2 reads YFSETQ. The CDR3 is 13 residues long.

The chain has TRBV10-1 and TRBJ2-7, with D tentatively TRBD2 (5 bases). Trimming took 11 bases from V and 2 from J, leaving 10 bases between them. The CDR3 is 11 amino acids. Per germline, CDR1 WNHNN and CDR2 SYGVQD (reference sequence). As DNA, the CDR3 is TGCGCCGTCACGGGGACCTACGAGCAGTACTTC. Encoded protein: CAVTGTYEQYF.

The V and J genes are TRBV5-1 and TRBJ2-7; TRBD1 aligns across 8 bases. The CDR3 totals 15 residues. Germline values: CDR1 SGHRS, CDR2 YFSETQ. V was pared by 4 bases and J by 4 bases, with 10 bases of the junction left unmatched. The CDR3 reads CASSPTTGANYEQYF. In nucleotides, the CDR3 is TGCGCCAGCAGCCCTACGACAGGGGCCAATTACGAGCAGTACTTC.

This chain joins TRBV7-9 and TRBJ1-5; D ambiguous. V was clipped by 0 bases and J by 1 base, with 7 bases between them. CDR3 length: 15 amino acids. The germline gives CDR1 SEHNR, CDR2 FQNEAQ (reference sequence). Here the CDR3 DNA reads TGTGCCAGCAGCTTAGCGGGTTTGAGCAATCAGCCCCAGCATTTT. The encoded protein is CASSLAGLSNQPQHF.

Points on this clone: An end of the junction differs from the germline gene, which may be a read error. The CDR3 bases are TGTGCCAACAGTGTGGGAGCGAGAAATTCACCCCTCCACTTT. It is translated as CANSVGARNSPLHF. The chain joins TRBV25-1 to TRBJ1-6; D unresolved. CDR3 size: 14 residues. Germline CDR1 reads MGHDK; CDR2 reads SYGVNS.

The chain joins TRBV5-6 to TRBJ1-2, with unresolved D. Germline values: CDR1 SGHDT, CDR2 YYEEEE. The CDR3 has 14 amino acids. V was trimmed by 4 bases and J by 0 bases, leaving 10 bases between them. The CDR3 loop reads CASSTPGANYGYTF. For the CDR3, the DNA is TGTGCCAGCAGCACCCCCGGGGCTAACTATGGCTACACCTTC.

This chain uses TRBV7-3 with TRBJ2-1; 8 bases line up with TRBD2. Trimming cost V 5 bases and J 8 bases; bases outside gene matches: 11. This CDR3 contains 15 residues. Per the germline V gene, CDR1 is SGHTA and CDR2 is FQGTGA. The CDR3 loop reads CASSRPGAGEDEQFF. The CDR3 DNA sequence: TGTGCCAGCAGCCGCCCGGGAGCGGGGGAGGATGAGCAGTTCTTC.

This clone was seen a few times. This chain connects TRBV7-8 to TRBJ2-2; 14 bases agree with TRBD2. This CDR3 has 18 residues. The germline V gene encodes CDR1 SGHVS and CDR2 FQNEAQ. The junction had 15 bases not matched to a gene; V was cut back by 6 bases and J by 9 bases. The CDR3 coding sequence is TGTGCCAGCAGAGGGACTAGCGGGGGCGCCAATCCGTCCCGGGAGCTGTTTTTT. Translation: CASRGTSGGANPSRELFF. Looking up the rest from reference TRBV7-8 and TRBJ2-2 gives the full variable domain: GAGVSQSPRYKVAKRGQDVALRCDPISGHVSLFWYQQALGQGPEFLTYFQNEAQLDKSGLPSDRFFAERPEGSVSTLKIQRTQQEDSAVYLCASRGTSGGANPSRELFFGEGSRLTVL.

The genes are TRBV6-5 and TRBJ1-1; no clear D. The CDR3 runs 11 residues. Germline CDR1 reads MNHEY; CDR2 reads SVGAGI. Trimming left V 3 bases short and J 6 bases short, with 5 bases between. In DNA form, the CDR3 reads TGTGCCAGCAGTTATAGGGCTGAAGCTTTCTTT. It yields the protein CASSYRAEAFF.